This T cell receptor (beta chain) originates from a study of T cell changes during pregnancy in multiple sclerosis. The data were produced by immunoSEQ multiplex PCR, yet TCRdb's version contains in-frame clones alone and is incomplete. Found here are tens of thousands of clones, 80% to 90% of them singletons; the top ten hold approximately 0.4%. Trimming took 2 bases from V and 6 from J; bases not matched to a gene: 9. The CDR3 is made up of 15 amino acids. Germline V gives CDR1 SNHLY, CDR2 FYNNEI. The chain recombines TRBV2 with TRBJ2-7; 8 bases map to TRBD2. The clonotype was recovered from a female donor with multiple sclerosis, enrolled in a pregnancy study. The sample in question was CD4+ T cells from peripheral blood mononuclear cells, obtained in the third trimester of pregnancy. The CDR3 protein is CASSEQGGRLSEQYF. In DNA form, the CDR3 reads TGTGCCAGCAGTGAACAGGGCGGGAGGTTGTCCGAGCAGTACTTC.